This TCR beta chain was sequenced for a study of technical replicates of blood from a few donors. Some clones are missing from TCRdb's copy, which holds only in-frame ones; the method was immunoSEQ multiplex PCR. The sample consists of more than 65,000 clones, roughly 89% of them appearing once. The ends lost 0 bases at V and 1 base at J; junction bases unmatched: 2. CDR1 is GTSNPN and CDR2 is SVGIG in the germline V gene (reference sequence). This CDR3 comprises 14 residues. This clone showed up just a few times. Sequences were obtained from T cells isolated from PBMCs. The rearrangement uses TRBV30 and TRBJ1-1; 7 nucleotides line up with TRBD1. The TCR comes from a human donor in good health. Some clones in this sample may be carry-over from other donors' samples. This chain's CDR3 is CAWSVGDRNTEAFF. The CDR3 coding sequence is TGTGCCTGGAGTGTCGGGGACAGGAACACTGAAGCTTTCTTT.